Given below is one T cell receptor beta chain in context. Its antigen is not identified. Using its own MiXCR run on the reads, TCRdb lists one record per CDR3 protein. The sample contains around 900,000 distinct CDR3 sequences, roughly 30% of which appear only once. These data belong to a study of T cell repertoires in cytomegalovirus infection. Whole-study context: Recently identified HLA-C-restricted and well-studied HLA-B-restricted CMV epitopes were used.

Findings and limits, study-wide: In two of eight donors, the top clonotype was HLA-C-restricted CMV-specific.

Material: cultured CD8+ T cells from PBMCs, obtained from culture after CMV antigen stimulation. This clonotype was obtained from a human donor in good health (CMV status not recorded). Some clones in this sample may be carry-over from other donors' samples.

Here the CDR3 reads CASSLGVGIYVVEQFF. In nucleotides, the CDR3 is TGTGCCAGCAGCTTGGGAGTTGGGATATACGTCGTTGAGCAGTTCTTC. The genes are TRBV7-9 and TRBJ2-1, with D possibly being TRBD2 (5 bases). V dropped 3 bases and J dropped 9 bases, with 21 bases sitting between them. The CDR3 has 16 residues. CDR1 is SEHNR and CDR2 is FQNEAQ in the germline V gene (reference sequence).